Each of the 32 T cell receptor beta chains below was sequenced from the same sample in a study of blood T cell repertoires in COVID-19. Sequencing was performed with immunoSEQ multiplex PCR; in TCRdb, only in-frame clones are kept and a portion is missing. The sample has under 300,000 clones, approximately 82% seen once. The sample was peripheral blood. Receptors were obtained from a man between 40 and 49 years old who had recovered from COVID-19.

J is TRBJ1-5 and V is TRBV18, with D possibly matching TRBD1 (6 bases). Trimming took off 5 bases at V and 0 bases at J, with 14 bases between the two ends. CDR3 size: 16 residues. CDR1 KGHSH and CDR2 LQKENI come from the germline V gene. The CDR3 loop reads CASSDGQSYSNQPQHF. Written as DNA, the CDR3 is TGTGCCAGCTCAGACGGACAGTCCTATAGCAATCAGCCCCAGCATTTT.

This chain links TRBV18 with TRBJ2-7; 9 bases line up with TRBD1. The CDR3 runs 15 residues. Germline V gene lookup returns CDR1 KGHSH and CDR2 LQKENI. J gave up 2 bases and V 6 bases, and 8 bases lay outside the gene matches. Here the CDR3 reads CASSPGTGRTYEQYF. The CDR3 nucleotides are TGTGCCAGCTCGCCCGGGACAGGGAGGACCTACGAGCAGTACTTC. Variable domain in full (rest from reference TRBV18 and TRBJ2-7): NAGVMQNPRHLVRRRGQEARLRCSPMKGHSHVYWYRQLPEEGLKFMVYLQKENIIDESGMPKERFSAEFPKEGPSILRIQQVVRGDSAAYFCASSPGTGRTYEQYFGPGTRLTVT.

The chain is built from TRBV21-1 and TRBJ1-2. TRBV21-1 represents a pseudogene. This CDR3 has 17 amino acids. This chain's CDR3 is CASSKEGSGGASHGYTF. CDR3 bases: TGTGCCAGCAGCAAAGAGGGTTCGGGGGGCGCAAGCCATGGCTACACCTTC.

The J gene is TRBJ1-3, the V gene TRBV9; D is unclear. Germline lookup yields CDR1 SGDLS and CDR2 YYNGEE. The V and J ends lost 6 bases and 0 bases respectively, with 10 bases between them. The CDR3 contains 14 residues. The CDR3 coding sequence is TGTGCCAGCACCCGCGGTAGCTCTGGAAACACCATATATTTT. It is translated as CASTRGSSGNTIYF.

This clone has just one count. The rearrangement links TRBV29-1 to TRBJ2-7, with D perhaps matching TRBD1 (5 bases). Germline loops: CDR1 SQVTM, CDR2 ANQGSEA. V was cut by 7 bases and J by 0 bases, with 10 bases left in between. The CDR3 loop spans 12 amino acids. CDR3 nucleotide sequence: TGCAGCGCTAAGACAGACTCCTACGAGCAGTACTTC. Amino acid sequence: CSAKTDSYEQYF.

The chain combines TRBV20-1 with TRBJ1-5, with D unresolved. V lost 3 bases and J lost 7, with 13 bases in between. The CDR3 totals 13 residues. CDR1 DFQATT and CDR2 SNEGSKA come from the germline V gene (reference sequence). The CDR3 bases are TGCAGTGCTAGTCGGACTTACACCCAGCCCCAGCATTTT. Residues: CSASRTYTQPQHF.

The chain has TRBV7-2 and TRBJ2-7; 9 bases match TRBD2. The V and J ends lost 1 base and 0 bases, in that order; junction bases with no gene match: 1. The CDR3 length is 15 residues. Germline V gene lookup returns CDR1 SGHTA and CDR2 FQGNSA. CDR3 DNA: TGTGCCAGCAGCTTAGGACTAGCGGCCTCCTACGAGCAGTACTTC. Amino acid sequence: CASSLGLAASYEQYF. The full variable domain, completed using reference TRBV7-2 and TRBJ2-7, is GAGVSQSPSNKVTEKGKDVELRCDPISGHTALYWYRQSLGQGLEFLIYFQGNSAPDKSGLPSDRFSAERTGGSVSTLTIQRTQQEDSAVYLCASSLGLAASYEQYFGPGTRLTVT.

The gene calls are TRBV3-1 (or the pseudogene TRBV3-2) and TRBJ2-3, with 8 bases lining up with TRBD1. V lost 1 base to trimming and J lost 0 bases; unmatched junction nucleotides: 3. The CDR3 covers 16 residues. Germline CDR1 reads LGHDT; CDR2 reads YNNKEL (reference sequence). The CDR3 spells CASSQGTGRSTDTQYF. The CDR3 DNA follows: TGTGCCAGCAGCCAAGGGACAGGGAGAAGCACAGATACGCAGTATTTT.

This chain links TRBV5-4 with TRBJ2-2; D is possibly TRBD2 (5 bases). The germline V gene has CDR1 SGHNT and CDR2 YYREEE (reference sequence). Trimming left V 2 bases short and J 2 bases short, with 10 bases between. The CDR3 is made up of 15 amino acids. CDR3 nucleotide sequence: TGTGCCAGCAGCTTTGGTCGGACTAACACCGGGGAGCTGTTTTTT. This encodes CASSFGRTNTGELFF.

V and J are TRBV5-1 and TRBJ2-5; D call uncertain. The length of the CDR3 is 14 residues. Germline CDR1 reads SGHRS; CDR2 reads YFSETQ. V was cut by 1 base and J by 1 base, with 8 bases left in between. The DNA of the CDR3 is TGCGCCAGCAGCTTGTCCACAGCCCAAGAGACCCAGTACTTC. Its translation: CASSLSTAQETQYF.

The chain carries TRBV3-1 (or the pseudogene TRBV3-2) and TRBJ1-6, with a weak D call TRBD1 (5 bases). V lost 3 bases and J lost 8, with 11 bases in between. There are 14 residues in the CDR3. CDR1 and CDR2 from the germline V gene are LGHDT and YNNKEL (reference sequence). For the CDR3, the DNA is TGTGCCAGCAGCCAGAGACAGATAGATTCACCCCTCCACTTT. This codes for CASSQRQIDSPLHF.

The chain combines TRBV3-1 (or the pseudogene TRBV3-2) with TRBJ2-5; 8 bases line up with TRBD2. Per the germline V gene, CDR1 is LGHDT and CDR2 is YNNKEL (reference sequence). This CDR3 spans 15 amino acids. Trimming at V came to 0 bases and at J to 7 bases, leaving 7 bases not matched to a gene. This CDR3 is CASSQDPGTSGTQYF. The CDR3 DNA reads TGTGCCAGCAGCCAAGATCCCGGGACTAGTGGGACCCAGTACTTC.

This clone appeared a single time. The chain couples TRBV11-2 to TRBJ1-4; 12 bases line up with TRBD1. The CDR3 is 19 residues long. CDR1 and CDR2 from the germline V gene are SGHAT and FQNNGV. J lost 3 bases, V lost 5 bases, and 13 bases had no gene match. This CDR3 is CASSRSARGTGGPNEKLFF. In nucleotides, the CDR3 is TGTGCCAGCAGCCGGAGCGCCAGGGGGACAGGGGGCCCTAATGAAAAACTGTTTTTT.

This chain joins TRBV6-1 and TRBJ2-1, with a weak D call TRBD1 (5 bases). The length of the CDR3 is 16 residues. The V gene lost 4 bases and the J gene lost 8 bases, with 21 bases spanning the gap. Germline V gene lookup returns CDR1 MNHNS and CDR2 SASEGT. CDR3 DNA sequence: TGTGCCAGCAGTGCCTCGTCTTGGACAACCGTAGATGAGCAGTTCTTC. Translating it yields CASSASSWTTVDEQFF.

V usage is TRBV29-1 and J usage is TRBJ2-7, with TRBD1 identical over 7 bases. V was pared by 4 bases and J by 0 bases, with 6 bases of the junction left unmatched. CDR1 and CDR2 (germline): SQVTM, ANQGSEA. This CDR3 has 14 amino acids. CDR3 residues: CSVVRDSTSYEQYF. The CDR3 region has the DNA TGCAGCGTTGTCCGGGACAGCACCTCCTACGAGCAGTACTTC.

This sequence joins TRBV7-2 and TRBJ1-1; 12 bases align to TRBD1. Trimming removed 5 bases from V and 12 bases from J; junction bases left unmatched: 16. This CDR3 has 16 residues. CDR1 is SGHTA and CDR2 is FQGNSA in the germline V gene. CDR3 region: CASSAESGTGGAKPFF. CDR3 bases: TGTGCCAGCAGCGCCGAAAGCGGGACAGGGGGCGCAAAGCCTTTCTTT.

The CDR3 here is CASSPTRKEAEQYF. CDR3 coding DNA: TGTGCCAGCTCACCTACGAGGAAGGAGGCCGAGCAGTACTTC. This chain connects TRBV18 to TRBJ2-7; TRBD2 might be the D (5 bases). Germline CDR1 and CDR2: KGHSH and LQKENI. There are 14 residues in the CDR3. V shed 3 bases and J shed 6 bases, with 15 bases lying between them.

The chain joins TRBV6-5 to TRBJ2-7; D may be TRBD1 (5 bases). Between the trimmed V and J ends, which lost 6 bases and 5 bases, there was a span of 14 bases. CDR1 and CDR2 from the germline V gene are MNHEY and SVGAGI. This CDR3 is built from 13 residues. CDR3 DNA: TGTGCCAGCAGGCCTTCAGGGAACGACGAGCAGTACTTC. It translates to CASRPSGNDEQYF.

The chain joins TRBV2 to TRBJ1-1; D call uncertain. This CDR3 has 15 residues. Trimming took 1 base from V and 2 from J, leaving 11 bases between them. Germline values: CDR1 SNHLY, CDR2 FYNNEI. In nucleotides, the CDR3 is TGTGCCAGCAGTGAAGAGGTGGAGACTAACACTGAAGCTTTCTTT. It translates to CASSEEVETNTEAFF.

There are many counts of this clone. This chain uses TRBV5-1 with TRBJ2-1, with 7 bases that match TRBD2. CDR1 is SGHRS, CDR2 YFSETQ, per germline. With V trimmed by 4 bases and J by 1 base, 5 bases remained unmatched. This CDR3 contains 15 residues. In DNA form, the CDR3 reads TGCGCCAGCAGCCCCACTAGCGCGTCCTACAATGAGCAGTTCTTC. Amino acid sequence: CASSPTSASYNEQFF.

J is TRBJ2-5 and V is TRBV7-2; D is undetermined. The ends were cut back, 3 bases at V and 2 bases at J, with 7 bases in the middle. CDR3 length: 13 residues. Looked up from germline, CDR1 is SGHTA and CDR2 is FQGNSA. The DNA of the CDR3 is TGTGCCAGCAGCTTGGCACAGCAAGAGACCCAGTACTTC. Amino acids: CASSLAQQETQYF.

This clone was detected only once. The chain has TRBV5-1 and TRBJ2-1; TRBD2 matches at 12 bases. From germline, CDR1 is SGHRS and CDR2 YFSETQ. This CDR3 has 16 residues. V gave up 6 bases and J gave up 6 bases; unmatched junction bases: 10. CDR3 region: CASTLGTSGGSNEQFF. The CDR3 DNA sequence: TGCGCCAGCACCCTAGGAACTAGCGGGGGGTCCAATGAGCAGTTCTTC.

V is TRBV27 and J is TRBJ1-2; 8 bases agree with TRBD1. This CDR3 is 17 amino acids long. V trimming: 0 bases; J trimming: 5 bases; junction bases outside the gene matches: 11. The germline V gene has CDR1 MNHEY and CDR2 SMNVEV (reference sequence). For the CDR3, the DNA is TGTGCCAGCAGTTTATCCTCGGTCGGGACAGGAATATATGGCTACACCTTC. Translating gives CASSLSSVGTGIYGYTF.

The chain is built from TRBV4-3 and TRBJ1-1; 9 bases map to TRBD1. The length of the CDR3 is 15 residues. Germline trimming cut 2 bases from V and 12 bases from J; bases unmatched to any gene: 13. Looked up from germline, CDR1 is LGHNA and CDR2 is YSLEER. CDR3 in DNA: TGCGCCAGCAGCCAATTCCGGCTGGGGACAGGGATTCCTTTCTTT. The encoded protein is CASSQFRLGTGIPFF.

In its sample, this clone was seen a few times. J is TRBJ2-2 and V is TRBV5-1; TRBD2 matches at 10 bases. J was trimmed by 1 base and V by 4 bases; bases with no gene match: 7. The CDR3 has 17 amino acids. Germline CDR1 reads SGHRS; CDR2 reads YFSETQ. CDR3 sequence reads: CASSPMVAGGNTGELFF. Here the CDR3 DNA reads TGCGCCAGCAGCCCCATGGTAGCGGGAGGGAACACCGGGGAGCTGTTTTTT.

The chain employs TRBV5-1 and TRBJ2-3; TRBD2 agrees at 9 bases. Germline assignment: CDR1 SGHRS and CDR2 YFSETQ. The CDR3 is 16 amino acids. Trimming removed 0 bases from V and 4 bases from J; junction bases left unmatched: 6. The CDR3 DNA reads as TGCGCCAGCAGCTTGGAAGGTAGCGGGGGAGCAGATACGCAGTATTTT. Translated, it gives CASSLEGSGGADTQYF.

The rearrangement joins TRBV19 to TRBJ2-6, with D uncertain. The germline V and J ends were trimmed by 9 bases and 1 base, with 10 bases remaining between them. From germline, CDR1 is LNHDA and CDR2 SQIVND (reference sequence). The CDR3 has 14 amino acids. CDR3 protein: CASSATSGANVLTF. The DNA of the CDR3 is TGTGCCAGCAGCGCCACGTCTGGGGCCAACGTCCTGACTTTC.

V is TRBV12-5 and J is TRBJ2-2, with D perhaps matching TRBD2 (5 bases). Germline values: CDR1 LGHNT, CDR2 FRNRAP. The V end was cut by 6 bases, the J end by 4 bases, with 15 bases between. The CDR3 spans 15 residues. CDR3: CASGRTAAGTGELFF. CDR3 sequence (DNA): TGTGCTAGTGGAAGGACGGCGGCGGGCACCGGGGAGCTGTTTTTT.

This chain links TRBV5-1 with TRBJ1-6; 7 bases match TRBD1. Germline CDR1 SGHRS, CDR2 YFSETQ. V shed 0 bases and J 7 bases; nucleotides not matched to a gene: 4. The CDR3 sequence is 15 residues long. The CDR3 protein is CASSLEGTENSPLHF. DNA for the CDR3: TGCGCCAGCAGCTTGGAGGGGACAGAGAATTCACCCCTCCACTTT.

The chain uses TRBV11-2 and TRBJ2-3; possible D gene TRBD2, 5 bases. V shed 5 bases and J shed 2 bases, with 14 bases lying between them. Looked up from germline, CDR1 is SGHAT and CDR2 is FQNNGV. The CDR3 contains 15 residues. The CDR3 sequence: CASSANGLNTDTQYF. CDR3 nucleotide sequence: TGTGCCAGCAGCGCTAATGGACTTAACACAGATACGCAGTATTTT.

The chain is built from TRBV20-1 and TRBJ2-1, with D possibly TRBD2 on 5 matching bases. Germline CDR1 and CDR2: DFQATT and SNEGSKA (reference sequence). The CDR3 covers 15 residues. V was clipped by 3 bases and J by 0 bases, with 12 bases between them. The CDR3 DNA reads as TGCAGTGCTAGTCGGCTGGGGAGCTCCTACAATGAGCAGTTCTTC. It specifies CSASRLGSSYNEQFF.

The gene calls are TRBV7-2 and TRBJ2-2, with D perhaps TRBD1 (6 bases). V dropped 0 bases and J dropped 0 bases, with 11 bases sitting between them. Germline V gene data show CDR1 as SGHTA and CDR2 as FQGNSA. This CDR3 spans 17 amino acids. CDR3 bases: TGTGCCAGCAGCTTAGCGCTGGGGGCCTCGAACACCGGGGAGCTGTTTTTT. It codes for CASSLALGASNTGELFF.